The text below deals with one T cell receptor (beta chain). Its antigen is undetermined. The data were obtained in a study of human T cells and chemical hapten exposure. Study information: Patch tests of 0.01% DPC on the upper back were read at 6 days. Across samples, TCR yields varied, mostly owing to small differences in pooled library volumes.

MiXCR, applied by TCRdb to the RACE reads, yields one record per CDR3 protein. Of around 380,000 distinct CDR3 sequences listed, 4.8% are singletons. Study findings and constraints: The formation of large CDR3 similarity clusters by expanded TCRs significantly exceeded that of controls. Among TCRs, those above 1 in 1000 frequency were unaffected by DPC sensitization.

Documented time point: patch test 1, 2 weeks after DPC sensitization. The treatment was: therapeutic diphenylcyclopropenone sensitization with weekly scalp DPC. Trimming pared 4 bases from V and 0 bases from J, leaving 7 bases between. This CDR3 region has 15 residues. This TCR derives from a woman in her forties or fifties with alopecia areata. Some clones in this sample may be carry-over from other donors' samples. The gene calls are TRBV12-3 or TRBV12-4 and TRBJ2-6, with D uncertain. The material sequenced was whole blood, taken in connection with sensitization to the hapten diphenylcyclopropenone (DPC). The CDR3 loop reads CASSSRTSGANVLTF. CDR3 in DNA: TGTGCCAGCAGTTCCCGGACCTCTGGGGCCAACGTCCTGACTTTC.